This entry lists 19 T cell receptor beta chains sequenced from one sample in a study of blood T cell repertoires in COVID-19. TCRdb's copy holds only in-frame clones and misses some; the assay was immunoSEQ multiplex PCR. Of approximately 70,000 clones in the sample, more than 75% were seen once. The source material was peripheral blood. The source is a human donor in a cohort sampled during active COVID-19.

V usage is TRBV5-6 and J usage is TRBJ1-3, with 8 bases aligning to TRBD1. The germline CDR1 and CDR2 sequences are SGHDT and YYEEEE. The J segment lost 0 bases and the V segment lost 0 bases, leaving 2 bases of the junction unmatched. The CDR3 sequence is 16 residues long. The CDR3 DNA is TGTGCCAGCAGCTTGGGGACAGGGCTCTCTGGAAACACCATATATTTT. Encoded protein: CASSLGTGLSGNTIYF. The full variable domain, its missing parts supplied by reference TRBV5-6 and TRBJ1-3, is DAGVTQSPTHLIKTRGQQVTLRCSPKSGHDTVSWYQQALGQGPQFIFQYYEEEERQRGNFPDRFSGHQFPNYSSELNVNALLLGDSALYLCASSLGTGLSGNTIYFGEGSWLTVV.

This chain joins TRBV28 and TRBJ1-1; D is unclear. The length of the CDR3 is 15 residues. From germline, CDR1 is MDHEN and CDR2 SYDVKM. Trimming shortened V by 5 bases and J by 1 base, and 14 bases separated the two germline ends. The CDR3 protein is CASSLGSWWNTEAFF. The DNA of the CDR3 is TGTGCCAGCAGTCTAGGTAGTTGGTGGAACACTGAAGCTTTCTTT.

V gene TRBV7-3 combines with J gene TRBJ1-1; a possible D gene is TRBD1 (6 bases). V shed 6 bases and J shed 3 bases, with 11 bases lying between them. Germline CDR1 and CDR2: SGHTA and FQGTGA. The CDR3 loop spans 13 amino acids. CDR3 nucleotides: TGTGCCAGCAGAAACAGGGTGGACACTGAAGCTTTCTTT. Residues: CASRNRVDTEAFF.

The genes are TRBV2 and TRBJ2-3; perhaps TRBD2 as D (5 bases). CDR3 length: 16 amino acids. Trimming removed 6 bases from V and 1 base from J, with 17 bases in between. The germline CDR1 and CDR2 sequences are SNHLY and FYNNEI. The CDR3 sequence: CASSVGLTTGTDTQYF. The CDR3 DNA reads as TGTGCCAGCAGCGTCGGACTTACCACTGGCACAGATACGCAGTATTTT.

The rearrangement uses TRBV7-2 and TRBJ2-1, with TRBD2 matching over 9 bases. Germline values: CDR1 SGHTA, CDR2 FQGNSA. There are 16 residues in the CDR3. V was pared by 5 bases and J by 3 bases, with 8 bases of the junction left unmatched. The CDR3, as DNA: TGTGCCAGCAGCACCATAGCGGGAGCGGTCTACAATGAGCAGTTCTTC. Its translation: CASSTIAGAVYNEQFF.

This clone was seen a single time. The rearrangement links TRBV6-5 to TRBJ2-3; maybe TRBD1 (5 bases). Germline V gene data show CDR1 as MNHEY and CDR2 as SVGAGI. V dropped 6 bases and J dropped 1 base, with 14 bases sitting between them. The CDR3 is 15 amino acids. The CDR3: CASRLGQLGTDTQYF. CDR3 nucleotide sequence: TGTGCCAGCAGGCTTGGACAATTGGGCACAGATACGCAGTATTTT.

The rearrangement uses TRBV11-1 and TRBJ2-1; possible D gene TRBD2, 5 bases. Trimming pared 4 bases from V and 5 bases from J, leaving 18 bases between. The CDR3 loop spans 16 amino acids. CDR1 and CDR2 from the germline V gene are SGHAT and FQDESV (reference sequence). The CDR3 DNA reads as TGTGCCAGCAGCTCCCGCGGCGCTAGCTACGACAATGAGCAGTTCTTC. This gives the protein CASSSRGASYDNEQFF.

The CDR3 sequence: CASSLGATAGGELFF. In nucleotides, the CDR3 is TGTGCCAGCAGCTTAGGAGCGACAGCGGGCGGGGAGCTGTTTTTT. V and J are TRBV11-3 and TRBJ2-2; tentative D call: TRBD2 (6 bases). Germline V gene lookup returns CDR1 SGHNT and CDR2 YENEEA. CDR3 size: 15 residues. The germline V and J ends were trimmed by 1 base and 7 bases, with 13 bases remaining between them.

J is TRBJ1-4 and V is TRBV6-6, with no clear D. Per germline, CDR1 MNHNY and CDR2 SVGAGI (reference sequence). Trimming took off 5 bases at V and 4 bases at J, with 14 bases between the two ends. This CDR3 comprises 15 residues. CDR3 bases: TGTGCCAGCAGTGCAGGAAGAGACCGTAATGAAAAACTGTTTTTT. Its protein product is CASSAGRDRNEKLFF.

The genes are TRBV24-1 and TRBJ1-2; no reliable D call. V was trimmed by 4 bases and J by 4 bases, leaving 15 bases between them. Germline V gene sequence: CDR1 KGHDR, CDR2 SFDVKD. This CDR3 has 15 amino acids. CDR3 sequence (DNA): TGTGCCACCAGTGACAGGCGAGACAACAGCTATGGCTACACCTTC. It is translated as CATSDRRDNSYGYTF.

This clone appeared a single time. The chain carries TRBV11-3 and TRBJ2-1; TRBD2 matches 8 bases. The V segment lost 4 bases and the J segment 3 bases; nucleotides outside the gene matches: 8. This CDR3 region has 16 residues. CDR1 and CDR2 (germline): SGHNT, YENEEA. CDR3 bases: TGTGCCAGCAGCTCCGGAACTAGCGGACACTACAATGAGCAGTTCTTC. Its translation is CASSSGTSGHYNEQFF.

This clone was recorded once. The gene calls are TRBV10-3 and TRBJ2-1; D is ambiguous. V lost 8 bases to trimming and J lost 6 bases, with 11 bases between them. Germline CDR1 ENHRY, CDR2 SYGVKD. The CDR3 contains 12 residues. Here the CDR3 reads CAIGALSNEQFF. CDR3 DNA sequence: TGTGCCATCGGTGCCTTGAGCAATGAGCAGTTCTTC.

The rearrangement joins TRBV5-4 to TRBJ2-2, with D possibly being TRBD2 (5 bases). This CDR3 is built from 17 residues. Germline V gene lookup returns CDR1 SGHNT and CDR2 YYREEE (reference sequence). V was cut by 0 bases and J by 3 bases, with 15 bases left in between. In DNA form, the CDR3 reads TGTGCCAGCAGCTTGGCCGGTGGTCGGGATTACACCGGGGAGCTGTTTTTT. It encodes CASSLAGGRDYTGELFF.

This chain links TRBV6-6 with TRBJ1-3; D not resolved. Germline CDR1 and CDR2: MNHNY and SVGAGI (reference sequence). V lost 5 bases to trimming and J lost 2 bases, with 16 bases between them. The CDR3 covers 16 residues. This CDR3 is CASSRLLTNAGNTIYF. CDR3 sequence (DNA): TGTGCCAGCAGTCGCCTTCTAACGAATGCTGGAAACACCATATATTTT.

The chain uses TRBV10-3 and TRBJ2-1, with D possibly TRBD2 on 6 matching bases. V was pared by 6 bases and J by 0 bases, with 12 bases between. Germline CDR1 ENHRY, CDR2 SYGVKD. The CDR3 contains 15 residues. The CDR3 DNA sequence: TGTGCCATCAGGGGGGACTTAAGCTCCTACAATGAGCAGTTCTTC. Protein: CAIRGDLSSYNEQFF.

The chain employs TRBV7-9 and TRBJ2-2; D might be TRBD2 (6 bases). Trimming took off 7 bases at V and 6 bases at J, with 12 bases between the two ends. The CDR3 spans 13 residues. CDR1 and CDR2 (germline): SEHNR, FQNEAQ (reference sequence). The CDR3 protein is CASKEGEAGELFF. CDR3 DNA sequence: TGTGCCAGCAAGGAGGGCGAGGCCGGGGAGCTGTTTTTT.

The rearrangement links TRBV9 to TRBJ2-5; a possible D gene is TRBD2 (5 bases). This CDR3 has 15 residues. Germline CDR1 reads SGDLS; CDR2 reads YYNGEE. Trimming took 3 bases from V and 3 from J, leaving 15 bases between them. Here the CDR3 DNA reads TGTGCCAGCAGCGGACCTGCCGGGGTTGAAGAGACCCAGTACTTC. It yields the protein CASSGPAGVEETQYF.

The rearrangement joins TRBV19 to TRBJ2-7, with D possibly TRBD2 on 6 matching bases. Trimming removed 3 bases at V and 6 bases at J, with 15 bases between. Germline CDR1 reads LNHDA; CDR2 reads SQIVND (reference sequence). The CDR3 consists of 14 residues. The DNA for the CDR3 is TGTGCCAGTAGTATCTCCAGTGGTAGCGGCGAGCAGTACGTC. This sequence encodes CASSISSGSGEQYV.

The chain couples TRBV30 to TRBJ1-1; 7 positions match TRBD1. CDR1 and CDR2 from the germline V gene are GTSNPN and SVGIG (reference sequence). The trim removed 8 bases at V and 5 bases at J, leaving 11 bases unmatched. This CDR3 has 13 residues. The CDR3 DNA sequence: TGTGCCGGTCGACAGGGACCGAGAACTGAAGCTTTCTTT. It codes for CAGRQGPRTEAFF.